This is a list of T cell receptor beta chains from one sample in a study of T cells in Graves' hyperthyroidism and ophthalmopathy. A single record per CDR3 protein comes from TCRdb applying MiXCR to the multiplex PCR reads. The sample records tens of thousands of distinct CDR3 sequences, roughly 50% being singletons. Sequencing was performed on blood. The source is a woman aged 30 to 39 with Graves' ophthalmopathy. Each CDR3 is given with its conserved first and last residue. The D gene is left open where the match is weak. Expanded clones get a size class; other rows say once, few or many, or leave the size out.

TRBJ2-1 | once | TRBV9 | - | TGTGCCAGCAGCGTGGGGCTGAGTTCAGCTGAGCAGTTCTTC | CASSVGLSSAEQFF
TRBJ1-5 | many | TRBV2 | TRBD1 | TGTGCCAGCAGTCGGGACAGGGAACAGCCCCAGCATTTT | CASSRDREQPQHF
TRBJ1-1 | many | TRBV28 | TRBD1 | TGTGCCAGCAGTCGGACAGGGGTCGGGGCTTTCTTT | CASSRTGVGAFF
TRBJ2-5 | few | TRBV9 | - | TGTGCCAGCAGCGTTGACGGGGGATCTGAAGAGACCCAGTACTTC | CASSVDGGSEETQYF
TRBJ1-4 | - | TRBV25-1 | TRBD1 | TGTGCCAGCAGTGTCACTCCGGGACAGGGAAATGAAAAACTGTTTTTT | CASSVTPGQGNEKLFF
TRBJ1-4 | many | TRBV4-2 | - | TGTGCCAGCAGCCAAGATCGGGCAAGGGGCCGAACTAATGAAAAACTGTTTTTT | CASSQDRARGRTNEKLFF
TRBJ1-1 | few | TRBV18 | - | TGTGCCAGCTCAGAACAGGGATCAGGGGAAGCTTTCTTT | CASSEQGSGEAFF
TRBJ2-5 | - | TRBV20-1 | - | TGCAGTGCTACAGACAGGACCCAAGAGACCCAGTACTTC | CSATDRTQETQYF
TRBJ1-1 | many | TRBV15 | - | TGTGCCACCAGCAGAGAGGGGCTGAACACTGAAGCTTTCTTT | CATSREGLNTEAFF
TRBJ1-5 | many | TRBV28 | - | TGTGCCAGCAATACCGACCTACAGCCCCAGCATTTT | CASNTDLQPQHF
TRBJ2-1 | few | TRBV28 | TRBD1 | TGTGCCAGCAGTTTATTTCGGGTCAAGGGGGCCAATGAGCAGTTCTTC | CASSLFRVKGANEQFF
TRBJ2-7 | many | TRBV11-2 | TRBD1 | TGTGCCAGCAGCAGGGACAGGGCCCACGAGCAGTACTTC | CASSRDRAHEQYF
TRBJ1-3 | - | TRBV10-3 | - | TGTGCCATCAGTGAGTCGTGGGGGACTGGAAACACCATATATTTT | CAISESWGTGNTIYF
TRBJ2-3 | many | TRBV4-1 | - | TGCGCCAGCAGCCAAATAAGAACAGATACGCAGTATTTT | CASSQIRTDTQYF
TRBJ2-1 | many | TRBV5-1 | - | TGCGCCAGCAATAGACAGGCGGACGGAAGTTACAATGAGCAGTTCTTC | CASNRQADGSYNEQFF
TRBJ1-1 | once | TRBV2 | TRBD1 | TGTGCCAGCAGTGACAGGGGGCCCGAGTACGCTGAAGCTTTCTTT | CASSDRGPEYAEAFF
TRBJ2-7 | - | TRBV28 | - | TGTGCCAGCAGTCCCCCGCAGAGCGCCTACGAGCAGTACTTC | CASSPPQSAYEQYF
TRBJ1-2 | many | TRBV24-1 | TRBD1 | TGTGCCACCAGTGATGGGGGGACAGGGCCCGACTATGGCTACACCTTC | CATSDGGTGPDYGYTF
TRBJ2-7 | few | TRBV10-3 | TRBD1 | TGTGCCATCAGTGAGTCGAAGGGACAGGGGGCCGAGCAGTACTTC | CAISESKGQGAEQYF
TRBJ1-4 | - | TRBV9 | - | TGTGCCAGCAGCGTAGGGGGGGGCGTGAGTGAAAAACTGTTTTTT | CASSVGGGVSEKLFF
TRBJ2-6 | - | TRBV12-3/TRBV12-4 | - | TGTGCCAGCAGTTTGACTGGGGCCAACGTCCTGACTTTC | CASSLTGANVLTF
TRBJ2-3 | - | TRBV20-1 | TRBD2 | TGCAGTGCTAGCGCTAGCGGGAGGAACAATGAGCAGTATTTT | CSASASGRNNEQYF
TRBJ1-5 | - | TRBV15 | - | TGTGCCACCAGCAGGGGCGGGTCGAGCAATCAGCCCCAGCATTTT | CATSRGGSSNQPQHF
TRBJ1-1 | - | TRBV6-1 | - | TGTGCCAGCAGTGAAGGGGCATTGGCTTTCTTT | CASSEGALAFF
TRBJ2-7 | many | TRBV2 | TRBD1 | TGTGCCAGCATATACCGGGACAGGGAAACCTACGAGCAGTACTTC | CASIYRDRETYEQYF
TRBJ2-2 | - | TRBV6-1 | - | TGTGCCAGCAGCAACACGAAGGAGCAGTTTTTT | CASSNTKEQFF
TRBJ2-1 | many | TRBV20-1 | - | TGCAGTGCGTTGGGGAGTCTCTCCTACAATGAGCAGTTCTTC | CSALGSLSYNEQFF
TRBJ2-6 | once | TRBV5-1 | - | TGCGCCAGCAGCTCACAGGGTACCGGGGCCAACGTCCTGACTTTC | CASSSQGTGANVLTF
TRBJ1-3 | - | TRBV19 | - | TGTGCCAGTAGTACACAGGGTTACTCTGGAAACACCATATATTTT | CASSTQGYSGNTIYF
TRBJ1-4 | - | TRBV24-1 | - | TGTGCCACCAGTGCGTCGGGAGTGATAACTAATGAAAAACTGTTTTTT | CATSASGVITNEKLFF
TRBJ2-5 | many | TRBV7-8 | - | TGTGCCAGCAGCTTAGGGCAAGGGGCCCAGTACTTC | CASSLGQGAQYF
TRBJ1-2 | - | TRBV28 | - | TGTGCCAGCAGTACCCCTTCGGGGCTATACTATGGCTACACCTTC | CASSTPSGLYYGYTF
TRBJ2-7 | - | TRBV19 | TRBD2 | TGTGCCAGTAGTATAGGGGCTAGCGGCTACGAGCAGTACTTC | CASSIGASGYEQYF
TRBJ2-1 | - | TRBV5-5 | - | TGTGCCAGCAGCCGTATTCGGAGGGAGCAGTTCTTC | CASSRIRREQFF
TRBJ1-2 | - | TRBV7-6 | - | TGTGCCAGCAGCCCTCTACAGGAGCCAGATGGCTACACCTTC | CASSPLQEPDGYTF
TRBJ1-5 | - | TRBV20-1 | - | TGCAGTGCTAGCAGGGCTGAGACCCAGCATTTT | CSASRAETQHF
TRBJ2-1 | - | TRBV20-1 | TRBD2 | TGCAGTGCTAGAGATCGCCGTAGCGGGCTTGGGGGTGAGCTGTTCTTC | CSARDRRSGLGGELFF
TRBJ2-7 | - | TRBV10-3 | - | TGTGCCATCGGGGAAGGGGGGCTCTACGAGCAGTACTTC | CAIGEGGLYEQYF
TRBJ1-1 | many | TRBV20-1 | - | TGCAGTGCTCCCTCCCAATCGGGCACTGAAGCTTTCTTT | CSAPSQSGTEAFF
TRBJ2-3 | - | TRBV20-1 | TRBD1 | TGCAGTGCTAGGGGGACAGGGGGAGGAAGAGGAGATACGCAGTATTTT | CSARGTGGGRGDTQYF
TRBJ1-1 | - | TRBV7-9 | - | TGTGCCAGCACCGGGCGGCAGACGGGTTACAATGAAGCTTTCTTT | CASTGRQTGYNEAFF
TRBJ2-2 | - | TRBV7-9 | - | TGTGCCAGCAGCTTAGACGGGAAGCCCGCGAACACCGGGGAGCTGTTTTTT | CASSLDGKPANTGELFF
TRBJ1-5 | many | TRBV5-1 | TRBD1 | TGCGCCAGCACAACCCCCGGACAGGGCACCCTTAGCAATCAGCCCCAGCATTTT | CASTTPGQGTLSNQPQHF
TRBJ1-1 | - | TRBV7-3 | - | TGTGCCAGCAGCTCAACAGGGACCGGGAACACTGAAGCTTTCTTT | CASSSTGTGNTEAFF
TRBJ1-2 | many | TRBV12-3/TRBV12-4 | - | TGTGCCAGCAGTTTAAGGGCGAGGGGAGGAAATGGCTACACCTTC | CASSLRARGGNGYTF
TRBJ2-1 | many | TRBV2 | TRBD2 | TGTGCCAGCAGTCAGACTGGCGGGAGGCCAAATGAGCAGTTCTTC | CASSQTGGRPNEQFF
TRBJ1-1 | many | TRBV14 | TRBD1 | TGTGCCACCAATCGACAGGGTCACGTTGAAGCTTTCTTT | CATNRQGHVEAFF
TRBJ1-1 | - | TRBV25-1 | - | TGTGCCAGCAGTGCTCCCCGGGGGGGATCGGGCACTGAAGCTTTCTTT | CASSAPRGGSGTEAFF
TRBJ1-5 | many | TRBV5-6 | - | TGTGCCAGCAGCTTGTACTTTTCGGGACTTAGCAATCAGCCCCAGCATTTT | CASSLYFSGLSNQPQHF
TRBJ2-1 | many | TRBV19 | TRBD2 | TGTGCCAGTAGGCAAGCGGGAGGGCCGTCTGAGCAGTTCTTC | CASRQAGGPSEQFF
TRBJ1-4 | many | TRBV19 | - | TGTGCCACTCGACTACTCGCAGGCGGAGAAAAACTGTTTTTT | CATRLLAGGEKLFF
TRBJ2-5 | - | TRBV5-1 | - | TGCACCAGCACTTACAGGGTGAAGGAGACCCAGTACTTC | CTSTYRVKETQYF
TRBJ1-5 | - | TRBV13 | - | TGTGCCAGCAGCTTGGGCGGGAGAGGCAATGAGCCCCAGCATTTT | CASSLGGRGNEPQHF
TRBJ1-1 | - | TRBV2 | - | TGTGCCAGCAGTGAAGTTCGGGCAGCGGGGCAGGGAACTGAAGCTTTCTTT | CASSEVRAAGQGTEAFF
TRBJ1-4 | - | TRBV7-9 | TRBD1 | TGTGCCAGCTTGGGACAGGGTCGGCGGGAAAAACTGTTTTTT | CASLGQGRREKLFF
TRBJ2-1 | - | TRBV6-5 | - | TGTGCCAGCAGTCGGGGGACGGAGAGAGGGGAGCAGTTCTTC | CASSRGTERGEQFF
TRBJ2-5 | once | TRBV6-6 | - | TGTGCCAGCAGTTACACGGGGTTTCACGGGGGCAAAGAGACCCAGTACTTC | CASSYTGFHGGKETQYF
TRBJ2-7 | - | TRBV7-3 | TRBD2 | TGTGCCAGCAGCCCGCGGACTAGCGGGAGAGCGGCCCACGAGCAGTACTTC | CASSPRTSGRAAHEQYF
TRBJ2-1 | many | TRBV28 | - | TGTGCCAGCAGTTTAACAGGGACCTACAATGAGCAGTTCTTC | CASSLTGTYNEQFF
TRBJ1-2 | - | TRBV12-3/TRBV12-4 | - | TGTGCCAGCAGTTTAGGAGCCGGGGCCGAAACCTTC | CASSLGAGAETF